The subject of this entry is one TCR beta chain. Its antigen remains unidentified. Use of 60 Vbeta and 13 Jbeta primers characterized the PCR. The repertoire was sequenced with immunoSEQ multiplex PCR; TCRdb's copy has only in-frame clones and lacks some. The data hold about 98,000 clones, with approximately 83% observed a single time. The sample is drawn from a study of cytomegalovirus exposure and HLA in healthy donors. Across the study: In an early release, HLA-typed donors contributed 77 million or so unique TCR sequences. Of all 398 donors who were genotyped, roughly 81% belonged to the Caucasian-associated ancestry cluster. Whole-study findings and limits: Analysis was carried out at a later point, and it linked a missense DCLRE1C variant to TCR beta V- and J-gene trimming. Near-uniform donor sequencing depth was presumed by presence/absence analyses.

Germline V gene sequence: CDR1 LNHNV, CDR2 YYDKDF (reference sequence). The ends were cut back, 0 bases at V and 4 bases at J, with 3 bases in the middle. The CDR3 consists of 12 residues. Sequencing used PBMCs. The sequence derives from a female donor in good health and CMV-seropositive. The chain uses TRBV15 and TRBJ1-2; D not resolved. The CDR3 DNA reads as TGTGCCACCAGCAGAGACAGCTATGGCTACACCTTC. This sequence encodes CATSRDSYGYTF.